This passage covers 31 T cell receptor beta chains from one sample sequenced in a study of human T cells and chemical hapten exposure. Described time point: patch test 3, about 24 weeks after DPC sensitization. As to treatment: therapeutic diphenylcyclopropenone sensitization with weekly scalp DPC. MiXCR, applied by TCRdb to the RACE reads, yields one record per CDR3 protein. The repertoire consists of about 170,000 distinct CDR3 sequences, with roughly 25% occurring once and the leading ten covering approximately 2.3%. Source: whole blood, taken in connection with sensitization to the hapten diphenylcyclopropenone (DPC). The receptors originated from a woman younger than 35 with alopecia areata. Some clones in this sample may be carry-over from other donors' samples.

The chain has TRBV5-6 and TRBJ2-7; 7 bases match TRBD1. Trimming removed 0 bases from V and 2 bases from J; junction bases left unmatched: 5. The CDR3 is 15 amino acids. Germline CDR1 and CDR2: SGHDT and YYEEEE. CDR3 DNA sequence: TGTGCCAGCAGCTTGGCTGCTACAGGGGCCTACGAGCAGTACTTC. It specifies CASSLAATGAYEQYF.

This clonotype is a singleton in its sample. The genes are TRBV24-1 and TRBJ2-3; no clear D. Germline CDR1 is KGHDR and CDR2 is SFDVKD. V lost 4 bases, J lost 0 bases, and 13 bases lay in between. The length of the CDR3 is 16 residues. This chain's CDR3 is CATSDPDASSTDTQYF. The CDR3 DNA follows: TGTGCCACCAGTGACCCGGACGCATCTAGCACAGATACGCAGTATTTT.

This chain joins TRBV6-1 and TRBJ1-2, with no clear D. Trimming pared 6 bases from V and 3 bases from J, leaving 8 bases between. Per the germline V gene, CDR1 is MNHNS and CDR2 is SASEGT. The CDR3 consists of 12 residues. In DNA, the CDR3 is TGTGCCAGCAGGGACCTTGACTATGGCTACACCTTC. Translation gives CASRDLDYGYTF.

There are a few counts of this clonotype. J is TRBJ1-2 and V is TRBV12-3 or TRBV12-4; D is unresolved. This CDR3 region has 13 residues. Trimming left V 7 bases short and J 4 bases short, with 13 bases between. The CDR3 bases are TGTGCCAGCAATAAAGGACCAGGCTATGGCTACACCTTC. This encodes CASNKGPGYGYTF.

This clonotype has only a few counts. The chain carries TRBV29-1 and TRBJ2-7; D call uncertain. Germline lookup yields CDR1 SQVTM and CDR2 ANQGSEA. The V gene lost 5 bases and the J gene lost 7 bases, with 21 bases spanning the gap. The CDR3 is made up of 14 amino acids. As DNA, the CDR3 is TGCAGCGTTTTGTCGGCAGGACGGGCGAAGGAGCAGTACTTC. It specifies CSVLSAGRAKEQYF.

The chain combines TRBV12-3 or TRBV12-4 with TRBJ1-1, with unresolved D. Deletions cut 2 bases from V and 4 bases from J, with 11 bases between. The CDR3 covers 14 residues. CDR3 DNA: TGTGCCAGCAGTTTACGTCCTTGGGCCACTGAAGCTTTCTTT. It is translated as CASSLRPWATEAFF.

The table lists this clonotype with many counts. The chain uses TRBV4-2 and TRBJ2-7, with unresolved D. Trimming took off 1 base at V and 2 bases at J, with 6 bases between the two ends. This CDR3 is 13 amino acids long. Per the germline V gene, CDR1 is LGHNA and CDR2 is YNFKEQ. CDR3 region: CASSQVGAYEQYF. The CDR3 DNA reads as TGTGCCAGCAGCCAAGTAGGCGCCTACGAGCAGTACTTC.

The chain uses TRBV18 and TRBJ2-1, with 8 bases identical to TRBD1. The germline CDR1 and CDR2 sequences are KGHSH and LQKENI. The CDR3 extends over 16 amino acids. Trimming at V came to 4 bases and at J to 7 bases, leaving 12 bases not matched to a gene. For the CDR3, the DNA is TGTGCCAGCTCACATCAGGGGGCAGTTTTTAGGAATGAGCAGTTCTTC. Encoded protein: CASSHQGAVFRNEQFF.

Written as DNA, the CDR3 is TGCGCCAGCAGCCAAGATGGGGCAGGGCGGGGGGAGCTGTTTTTT. Translating gives CASSQDGAGRGELFF. The chain is built from TRBV4-3 and TRBJ2-2, with TRBD1 as a possible D gene (5 bases). Germline-derived CDR1 and CDR2 are LGHNA and YSLEER. CDR3 size: 15 residues. Trimming pared 0 bases from V and 8 bases from J, leaving 13 bases between.

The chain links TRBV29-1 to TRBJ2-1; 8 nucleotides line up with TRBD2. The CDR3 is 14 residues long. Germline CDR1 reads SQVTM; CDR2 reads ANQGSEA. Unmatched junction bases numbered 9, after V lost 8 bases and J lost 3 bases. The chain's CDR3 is CSLREGKFYNEQFF. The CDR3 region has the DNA TGCAGCCTCCGGGAGGGGAAGTTCTACAATGAGCAGTTCTTC.

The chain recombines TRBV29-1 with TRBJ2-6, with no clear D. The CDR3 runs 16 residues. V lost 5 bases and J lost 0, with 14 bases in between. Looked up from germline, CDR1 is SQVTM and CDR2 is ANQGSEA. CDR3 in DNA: TGCAGCGTTCTGGACGAATCCTACTCTGGGGCCAACGTCCTGACTTTC. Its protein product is CSVLDESYSGANVLTF. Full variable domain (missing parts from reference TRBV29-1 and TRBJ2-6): SAVISQKPSRDICQRGTSLTIQCQVDSQVTMMFWYRQQPGQSLTLIATANQGSEATYESGFVIDKFPISRPNLTFSTLTVSNMSPEDSSIYLCSVLDESYSGANVLTFGAGSRLTVL.

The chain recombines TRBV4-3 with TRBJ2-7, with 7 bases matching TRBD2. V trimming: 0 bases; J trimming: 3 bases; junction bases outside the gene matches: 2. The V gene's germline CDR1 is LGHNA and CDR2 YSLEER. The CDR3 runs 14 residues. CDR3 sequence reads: CASSQEGGIYEQYF. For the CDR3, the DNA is TGCGCCAGCAGCCAAGAGGGGGGGATCTACGAGCAGTACTTC.

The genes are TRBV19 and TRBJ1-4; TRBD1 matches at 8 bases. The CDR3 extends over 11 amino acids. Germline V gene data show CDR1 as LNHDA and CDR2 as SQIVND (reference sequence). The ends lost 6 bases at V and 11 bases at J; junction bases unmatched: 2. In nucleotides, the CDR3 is TGTGCCAGTAGCCGGACAGGGAAACTGTTTTTT. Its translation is CASSRTGKLFF.

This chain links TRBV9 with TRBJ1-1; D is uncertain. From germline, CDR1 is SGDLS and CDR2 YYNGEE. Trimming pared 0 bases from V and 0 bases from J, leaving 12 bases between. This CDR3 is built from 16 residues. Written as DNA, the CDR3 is TGTGCCAGCAGCGTAGGGGTGACACCGTTGAACACTGAAGCTTTCTTT. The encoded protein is CASSVGVTPLNTEAFF.

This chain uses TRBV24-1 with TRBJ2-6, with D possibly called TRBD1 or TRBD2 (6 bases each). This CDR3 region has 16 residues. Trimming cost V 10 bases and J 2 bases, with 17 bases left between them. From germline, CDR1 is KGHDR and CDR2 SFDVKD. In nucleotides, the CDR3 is TGTGCCACGGAGGGGGGACGACCGGCTGGGGCCAACGTCCTGACTTTC. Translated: CATEGGRPAGANVLTF.

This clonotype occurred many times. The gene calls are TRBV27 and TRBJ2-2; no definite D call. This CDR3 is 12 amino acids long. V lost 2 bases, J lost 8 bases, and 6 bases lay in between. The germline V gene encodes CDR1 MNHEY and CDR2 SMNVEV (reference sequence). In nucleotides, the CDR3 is TGTGCCAGCAGTTTAACAGCTGGGGAGCTGTTTTTT. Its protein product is CASSLTAGELFF.

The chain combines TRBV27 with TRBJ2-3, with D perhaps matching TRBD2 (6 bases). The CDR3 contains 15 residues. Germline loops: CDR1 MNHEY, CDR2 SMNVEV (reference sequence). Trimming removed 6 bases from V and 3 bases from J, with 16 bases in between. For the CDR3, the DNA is TGTGCCAGCAGACCCGGGAGCCCGAGAACAGATACGCAGTATTTT. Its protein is CASRPGSPRTDTQYF.

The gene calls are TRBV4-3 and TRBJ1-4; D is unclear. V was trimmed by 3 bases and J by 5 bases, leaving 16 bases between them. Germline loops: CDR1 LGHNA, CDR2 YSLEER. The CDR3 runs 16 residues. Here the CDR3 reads CASSQTVTVGNEKLFF. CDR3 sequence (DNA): TGCGCCAGCAGCCAGACGGTAACCGTAGGGAATGAAAAACTGTTTTTT.

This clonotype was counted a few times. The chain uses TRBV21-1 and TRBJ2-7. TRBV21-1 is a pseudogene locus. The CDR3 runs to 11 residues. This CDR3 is CASSKPCEQYF. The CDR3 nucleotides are TGTGCCAGCAGCAAGCCCTGCGAGCAGTACTTC.

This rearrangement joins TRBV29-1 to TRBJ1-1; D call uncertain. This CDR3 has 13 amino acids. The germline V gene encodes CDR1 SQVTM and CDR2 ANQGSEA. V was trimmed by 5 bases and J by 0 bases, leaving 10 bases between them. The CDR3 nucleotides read TGCAGCGTTCTCTTATTAATGAACACTGAAGCTTTCTTT. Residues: CSVLLLMNTEAFF.

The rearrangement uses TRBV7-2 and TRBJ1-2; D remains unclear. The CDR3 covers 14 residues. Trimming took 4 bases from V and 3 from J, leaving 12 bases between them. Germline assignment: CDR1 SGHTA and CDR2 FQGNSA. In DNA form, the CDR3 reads TGTGCCAGCAGCTCCGCCAGGATTGACTATGGCTACACCTTC. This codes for CASSSARIDYGYTF.

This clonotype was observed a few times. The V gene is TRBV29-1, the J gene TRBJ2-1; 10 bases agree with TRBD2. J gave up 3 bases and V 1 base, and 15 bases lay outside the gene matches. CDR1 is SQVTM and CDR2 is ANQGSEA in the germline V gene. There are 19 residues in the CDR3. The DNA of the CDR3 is TGCAGCGTTGAAGGAGGGAGGCTAGCGGGAGATGTCGGCTACAATGAGCAGTTCTTC. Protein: CSVEGGRLAGDVGYNEQFF.

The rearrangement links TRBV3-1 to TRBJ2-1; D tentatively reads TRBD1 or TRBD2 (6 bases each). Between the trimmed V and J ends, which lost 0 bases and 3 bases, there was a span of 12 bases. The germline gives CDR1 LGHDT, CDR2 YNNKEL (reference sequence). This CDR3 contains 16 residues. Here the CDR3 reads CASSQDPGANYNEQFF. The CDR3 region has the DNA TGTGCCAGCAGCCAAGACCCGGGGGCGAACTACAATGAGCAGTTCTTC.

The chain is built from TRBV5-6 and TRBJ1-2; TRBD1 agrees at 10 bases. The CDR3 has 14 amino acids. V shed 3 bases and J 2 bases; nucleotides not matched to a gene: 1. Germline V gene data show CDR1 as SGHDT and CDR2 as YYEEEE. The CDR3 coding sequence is TGTGCCAGCAGCTGGGGACAGGGGAACTATGGCTACACCTTC. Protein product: CASSWGQGNYGYTF. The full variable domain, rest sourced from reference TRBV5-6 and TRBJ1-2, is DAGVTQSPTHLIKTRGQQVTLRCSPKSGHDTVSWYQQALGQGPQFIFQYYEEEERQRGNFPDRFSGHQFPNYSSELNVNALLLGDSALYLCASSWGQGNYGYTFGSGTRLTVV.

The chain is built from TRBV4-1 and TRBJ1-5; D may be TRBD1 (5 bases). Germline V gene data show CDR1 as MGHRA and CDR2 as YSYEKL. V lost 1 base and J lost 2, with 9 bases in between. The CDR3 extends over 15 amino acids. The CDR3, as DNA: TGCGCCAGCAGCCAAGCGGGGGTTGGCAATCAGCCCCAGCATTTT. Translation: CASSQAGVGNQPQHF.

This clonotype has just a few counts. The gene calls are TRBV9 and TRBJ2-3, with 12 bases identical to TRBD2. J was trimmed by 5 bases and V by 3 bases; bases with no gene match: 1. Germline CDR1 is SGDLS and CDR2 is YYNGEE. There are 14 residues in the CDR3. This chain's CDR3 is CASSATSGRDTQYF. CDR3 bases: TGTGCCAGCAGCGCGACTAGCGGGAGAGATACGCAGTATTTT.

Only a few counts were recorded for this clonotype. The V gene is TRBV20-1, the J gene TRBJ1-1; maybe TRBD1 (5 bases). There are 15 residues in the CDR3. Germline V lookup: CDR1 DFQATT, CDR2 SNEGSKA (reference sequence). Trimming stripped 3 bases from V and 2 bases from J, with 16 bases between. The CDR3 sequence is CSARVDLDRNTEAFF. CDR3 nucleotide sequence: TGCAGTGCTAGGGTAGATTTAGACAGAAACACTGAAGCTTTCTTT.

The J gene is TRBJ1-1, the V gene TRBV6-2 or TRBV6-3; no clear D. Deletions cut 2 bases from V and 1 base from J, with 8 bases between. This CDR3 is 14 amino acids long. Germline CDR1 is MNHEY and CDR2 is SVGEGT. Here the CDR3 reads CASSYRTGNTEAFF. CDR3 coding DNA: TGTGCCAGCAGTTACAGGACGGGGAACACTGAAGCTTTCTTT.

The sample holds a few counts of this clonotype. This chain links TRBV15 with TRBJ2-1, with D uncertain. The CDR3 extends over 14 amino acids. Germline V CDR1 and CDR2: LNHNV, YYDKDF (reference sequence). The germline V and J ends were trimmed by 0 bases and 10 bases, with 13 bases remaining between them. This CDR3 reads CATSREAQRSEQFF. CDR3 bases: TGTGCCACCAGCAGAGAGGCCCAAAGGTCGGAGCAGTTCTTC.

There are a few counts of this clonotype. Here the CDR3 reads CASSLYGDIQYF. The DNA for the CDR3 is TGTGCCAGCAGCTTATATGGGGACATTCAGTACTTC. This sequence joins TRBV7-2 and TRBJ2-4; D is ambiguous. This CDR3 region has 12 residues. V lost 2 bases, J lost 8 bases, and 7 bases lay in between. CDR1 and CDR2 (germline): SGHTA, FQGNSA.

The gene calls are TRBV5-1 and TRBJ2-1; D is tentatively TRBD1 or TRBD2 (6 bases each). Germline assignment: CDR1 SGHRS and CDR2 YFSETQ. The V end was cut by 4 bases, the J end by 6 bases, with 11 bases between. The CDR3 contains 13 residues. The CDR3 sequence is CASSPEGGNEQFF. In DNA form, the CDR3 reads TGCGCCAGCAGCCCCGAGGGGGGCAATGAGCAGTTCTTC.